These 7 T cell receptor beta chains came from one sample sequenced in a study of T-cell memory formation after mild COVID-19. One entry per CDR3 protein results from TCRdb running MiXCR on the 5' RACE reads. The data show just under 350,000 distinct CDR3 sequences, 10% to 15% seen once. Specimen: PBMCs or a T cell subset sorted from them (not recorded which). These receptors came from a man between 18 and 29 years old who had mild COVID-19 (a few samples of this study predate the infection). Cell type and time point are not known.

This clonotype showed up just a few times. This chain uses TRBV18 with TRBJ2-7; the match to TRBD1 covers 7 bases. Germline CDR1 KGHSH, CDR2 LQKENI. V lost 3 bases, J lost 2 bases, and 4 bases stayed unmatched. The CDR3 is 14 amino acids. CDR3: CASSPTGTAYEQYF. The CDR3, as DNA: TGTGCCAGCTCACCGACCGGGACAGCCTACGAGCAGTACTTC.

The genes are TRBV7-2 and TRBJ1-5, with unresolved D. Deletions cut 1 base from V and 9 bases from J, with 16 bases between. The CDR3 sequence is 15 residues long. The germline V gene encodes CDR1 SGHTA and CDR2 FQGNSA. Written as DNA, the CDR3 is TGTGCCAGCAGCTTAGACACAGCCCGAGTCACGCCCCAGCATTTT. Its translation is CASSLDTARVTPQHF. The full variable domain, rest sourced from reference TRBV7-2 and TRBJ1-5, is GAGVSQSPSNKVTEKGKDVELRCDPISGHTALYWYRQSLGQGLEFLIYFQGNSAPDKSGLPSDRFSAERTGGSVSTLTIQRTQQEDSAVYLCASSLDTARVTPQHFGDGTRLSIL.

V and J are TRBV20-1 and TRBJ2-2, with D unclear. CDR1 DFQATT and CDR2 SNEGSKA come from the germline V gene (reference sequence). Trimming left V 0 bases short and J 2 bases short, with 4 bases between. This CDR3 is 13 amino acids long. The CDR3 region is CSARDPNTGELFF. The CDR3 nucleotides are TGCAGTGCTAGAGATCCTAACACCGGGGAGCTGTTTTTT.

Only a few counts were recorded for this clonotype. The chain employs TRBV18 and TRBJ1-1; no reliable D call. CDR3 length: 11 residues. Trimming cost V 3 bases and J 6 bases, with 5 bases left between them. Germline V gives CDR1 KGHSH, CDR2 LQKENI. CDR3 DNA sequence: TGTGCCAGCTCACCCGGACCTGAAGCTTTCTTT. Encoded protein: CASSPGPEAFF.

This clonotype appeared a few times. The CDR3 spells CASSYTRGNQETQYF. The CDR3 DNA sequence: TGTGCCAGCAGTTACACCAGGGGCAACCAAGAGACCCAGTACTTC. The genes are TRBV6-2 or TRBV6-3 and TRBJ2-5; maybe TRBD1 (6 bases). The CDR3 runs 15 residues. Trimming took 2 bases from V and 0 from J, leaving 10 bases between them. The germline gives CDR1 MNHEY, CDR2 SVGEGT.

The rearrangement joins TRBV12-3 or TRBV12-4 to TRBJ2-1; 8 bases fit TRBD2. CDR3 size: 15 residues. V was clipped by 6 bases and J by 4 bases; unmatched bases: 8. CDR3 nucleotide sequence: TGTGCCAGCAGAGCTCCGGGGGGGCCTTACAATGAGCAGTTCTTC. It encodes CASRAPGGPYNEQFF.

V usage is TRBV6-5 and J usage is TRBJ2-1, with 8 bases lining up with TRBD1. The CDR3 runs 16 residues. J was trimmed by 7 bases and V by 0 bases; bases with no gene match: 8. Germline CDR1 reads MNHEY; CDR2 reads SVGAGI. The CDR3 region has the DNA TGTGCCAGCAGTTACTCGGGGAGCAGGGGGCAAAATGAGCAGTTCTTC. This encodes CASSYSGSRGQNEQFF.